This T cell receptor beta chain was found in a study of CD8 T cells in Susac syndrome. After extraction with the RNeasy kit, about 0.5 to 1 ug of the RNA was reverse transcribed using random hexamers. Amplification of TCR beta CDR3 spanned 54 Vbeta and 13 Jbeta via immunoSEQ multiplex PCR. TCRdb independently ran MiXCR on the immunoSEQ multiplex PCR reads; one entry per CDR3 protein. Among some 190,000 distinct CDR3 sequences listed, approximately 94% were seen once. There are 13 residues in the CDR3. The germline CDR1 and CDR2 sequences are MNHEY and SVGAGI. V gave up 6 bases and J gave up 0 bases, with 8 bases separating them.

The gene calls are TRBV6-5 and TRBJ1-1; D not certain. The clonotype was recovered from a human donor with multiple sclerosis. Specimen: CD4+ T cells from PBMCs. The CDR3 region has the DNA TGTGCCAGCAGGGAACTAATGAACACTGAAGCTTTCTTT. As protein: CASRELMNTEAFF.